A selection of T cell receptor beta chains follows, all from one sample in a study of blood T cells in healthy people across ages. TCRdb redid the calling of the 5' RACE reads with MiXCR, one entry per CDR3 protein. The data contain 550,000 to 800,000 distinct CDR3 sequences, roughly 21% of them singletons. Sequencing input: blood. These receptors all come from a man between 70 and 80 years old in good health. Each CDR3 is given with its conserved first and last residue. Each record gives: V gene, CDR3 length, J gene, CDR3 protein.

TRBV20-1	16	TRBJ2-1	CSARDPTAGAGNEQFF
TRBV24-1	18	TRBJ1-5	CATSDSRGQSNSNQPQHF
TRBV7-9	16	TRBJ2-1	CASSLVGQGIYNEQFF
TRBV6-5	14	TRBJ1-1	CASKTQGAGTEAFF
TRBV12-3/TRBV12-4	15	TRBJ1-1	CASSTISTVNTEAFF
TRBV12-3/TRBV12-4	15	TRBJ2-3	CASSRAVDLGDTQYF
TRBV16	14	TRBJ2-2	CASSQSPGTGELFF
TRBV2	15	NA	CASSFSGTGGYEQYF
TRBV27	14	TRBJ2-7	CASSLEQGYYEQCF
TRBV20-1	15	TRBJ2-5	CSAQGLAGVGETQYF
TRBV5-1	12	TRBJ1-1	CASSLGTGEAFF
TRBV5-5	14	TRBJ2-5	CASSLPRQQETQYF
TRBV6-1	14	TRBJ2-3	CASRSDRGPDTQYF
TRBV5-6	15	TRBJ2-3	CASSLDQATADTQYF
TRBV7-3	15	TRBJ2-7	CASSDDRGLFYEQYF
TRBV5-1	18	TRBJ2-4	CASSKAGTSGSGGNIQYF
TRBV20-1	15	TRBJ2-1	CSATTPAGATNEQFF
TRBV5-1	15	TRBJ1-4	CASTEPGTVNEKLFF
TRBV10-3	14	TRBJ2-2	CAISEAGYTGELSF
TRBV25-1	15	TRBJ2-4	CASSELGGAKNIQYF
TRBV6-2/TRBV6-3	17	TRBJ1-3	CASSYADAALGGNTIYF
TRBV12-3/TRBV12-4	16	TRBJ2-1	CASSLAEFKVYNKQFF
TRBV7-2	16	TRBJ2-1	CASSLMGGSSYNEQFF
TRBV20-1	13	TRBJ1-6	CSARGGGGSPLHF
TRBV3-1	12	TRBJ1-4	CASSQGGHQLFF
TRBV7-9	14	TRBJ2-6	CASSLKGLGDVLTF
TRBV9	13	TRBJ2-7	CASSVDLWDEQYF
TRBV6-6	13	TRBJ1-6	CASSPARGSPLHF
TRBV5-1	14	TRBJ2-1	CASTPGTDYNEQFF
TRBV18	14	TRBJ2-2	CASALLQNTGELFF
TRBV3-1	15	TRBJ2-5	CASSQALAGVETQYF
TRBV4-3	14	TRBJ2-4	CASSQHLGGNIQYF
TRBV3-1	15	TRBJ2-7	CASSQEKGPSYEQYF
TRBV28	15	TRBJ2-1	CSSKLAGPSYNEQFF
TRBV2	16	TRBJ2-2	CASTQEGGANTGELFF
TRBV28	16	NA	CASRPTGTSGRGEQYF
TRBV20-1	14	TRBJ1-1	CSAERGQGAPEAFF
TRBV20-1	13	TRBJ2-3	CSATSGGEDTQYF
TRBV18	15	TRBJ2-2	CASSPRGLNTGELFF
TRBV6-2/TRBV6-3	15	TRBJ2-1	CASSGEGRGSNEQFF
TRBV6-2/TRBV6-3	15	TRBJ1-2	CASRRTGVRLDGYTF
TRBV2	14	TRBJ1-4	CASSARARDEKLFF
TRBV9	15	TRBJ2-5	CASSLRTGLQETQYF
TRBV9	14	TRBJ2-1	CASSVAAGGNEQFF
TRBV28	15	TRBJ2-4	CASSSTGTSGVIQYF
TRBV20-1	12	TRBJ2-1	CSAVGTLNEQFF
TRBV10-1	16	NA	CASSELASGAYNEQFF
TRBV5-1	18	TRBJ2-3	CASSQPPSSGSRTDTQYF
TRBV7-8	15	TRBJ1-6	CASSLEDSLYAPLHF
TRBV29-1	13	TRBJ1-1	CSVEVTVNTEAFF
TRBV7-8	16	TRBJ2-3	CASSSLLAGGTDAQYF
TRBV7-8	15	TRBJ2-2	CASSSSGRNTGELFF
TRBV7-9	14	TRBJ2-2	CASSFGPRSGELFF